Sequencing of this T cell receptor beta chain was carried out in a study of cytomegalovirus exposure and HLA in healthy donors. Remarks on this clone: Its antigen is not identified.

The PCR employed 60 Vbeta primers together with 13 Jbeta primers. Clones were read by immunoSEQ multiplex PCR, and TCRdb kept only the in-frame ones, dropping some. Here the sample spans 160,000 or so clones, 70% to 85% being singletons. Study-level points and caveats: Researchers reportedly found TCR beta sequences accurately predicted most subjects' HLA-A and HLA-B alleles.

With V trimmed by 1 base and J by 0 bases, 3 bases remained unmatched. Germline V gives CDR1 SGHVS, CDR2 FQNEAQ. CDR3 length: 18 residues. V and J are TRBV7-8 and TRBJ2-1; 13 positions agree with TRBD2. The source of this sequence is a human donor in good health. Sample: PBMCs. The CDR3 sequence: CASSLGLAGGPSYNEQFF. In DNA form, the CDR3 reads TGTGCCAGCAGCTTAGGACTAGCGGGGGGACCCTCCTACAATGAGCAGTTCTTC.